Listed here is a single TCR beta chain. Assay used: immunoSEQ multiplex PCR; TCRdb lists only in-frame clones, some missing. This sample has roughly 170,000 clones, with about 91% found just once. This sample stems from a study of control samples from healthy donors and cancer patients. Germline V gives CDR1 WSHSY, CDR2 SAAADI. This CDR3 region has 14 residues. V was shortened by 4 bases and J by 0 bases, with 10 bases between the two germline ends. The sequenced sample consisted of blood. The chain is built from TRBV10-2 and TRBJ2-7; D gene unclear. The source of this sequence is a woman between 40 and 55 years old in good health. The CDR3 coding sequence is TGCGCCAGCAGTGGGCAGGCGAGCTCCTACGAGCAGTACTTC. As protein: CASSGQASSYEQYF.